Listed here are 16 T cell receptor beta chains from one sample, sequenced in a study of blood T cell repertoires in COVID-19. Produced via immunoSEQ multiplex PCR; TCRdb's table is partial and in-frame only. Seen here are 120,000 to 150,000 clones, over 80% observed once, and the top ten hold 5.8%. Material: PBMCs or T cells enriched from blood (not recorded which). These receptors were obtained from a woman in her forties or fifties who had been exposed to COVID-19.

The DNA for the CDR3 is TGTGCCAGCAGCCTCACTGGGGGGAGTGAAAAACTGTTTTTT. This codes for CASSLTGGSEKLFF. The rearrangement joins TRBV9 to TRBJ1-4; perhaps TRBD1 as D (5 bases). This CDR3 spans 14 amino acids. The V end lost 4 bases, the J end lost 7 bases, and 14 bases lay between the germline ends. Germline V CDR1 and CDR2: SGDLS, YYNGEE.

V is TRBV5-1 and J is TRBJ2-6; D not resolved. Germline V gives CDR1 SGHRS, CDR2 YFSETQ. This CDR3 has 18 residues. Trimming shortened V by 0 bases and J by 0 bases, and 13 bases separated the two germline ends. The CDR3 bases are TGCGCCAGCAGCTTGGCAGGCCTCAAGCTCTCTGGGGCCAACGTCCTGACTTTC. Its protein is CASSLAGLKLSGANVLTF.

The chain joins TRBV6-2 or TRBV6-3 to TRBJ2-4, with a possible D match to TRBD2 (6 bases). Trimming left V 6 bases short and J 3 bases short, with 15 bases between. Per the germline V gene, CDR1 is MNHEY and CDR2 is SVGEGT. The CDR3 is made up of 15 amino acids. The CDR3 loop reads CASSRLDVVKNIQYF. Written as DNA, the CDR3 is TGTGCCAGCAGCCGACTAGATGTGGTCAAAAACATTCAGTACTTC.

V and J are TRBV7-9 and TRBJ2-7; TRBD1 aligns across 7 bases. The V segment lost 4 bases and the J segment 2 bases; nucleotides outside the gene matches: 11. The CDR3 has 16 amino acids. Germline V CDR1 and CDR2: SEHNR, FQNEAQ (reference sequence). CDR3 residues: CASSSPNRDRAYEQYF. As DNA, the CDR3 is TGTGCCAGCAGCTCGCCTAACCGAGACAGGGCCTACGAGCAGTACTTC.

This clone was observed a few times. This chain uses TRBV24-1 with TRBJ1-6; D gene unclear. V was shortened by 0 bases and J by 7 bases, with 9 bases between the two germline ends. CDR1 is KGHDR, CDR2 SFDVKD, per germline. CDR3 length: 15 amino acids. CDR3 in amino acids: CATSDLPVSNSPLHF. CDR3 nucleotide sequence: TGTGCCACCAGTGATTTGCCTGTAAGCAATTCACCCCTCCACTTT.

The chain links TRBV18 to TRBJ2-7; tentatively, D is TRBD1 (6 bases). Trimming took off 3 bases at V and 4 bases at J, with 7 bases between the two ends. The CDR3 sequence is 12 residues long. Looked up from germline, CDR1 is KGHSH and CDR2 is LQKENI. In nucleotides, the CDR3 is TGTGCCAGCTCACCCGACAGGTACGAGCAGTACTTC. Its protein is CASSPDRYEQYF.

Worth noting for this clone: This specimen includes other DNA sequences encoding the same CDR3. As DNA, the CDR3 is TGCAGTGCTAGTCGAGGGAACACTGAAGCTTTCTTT. Protein product: CSASRGNTEAFF. The gene calls are TRBV20-1 and TRBJ1-1; D is unresolved. The CDR3 runs 12 residues. Germline CDR1 and CDR2: DFQATT and SNEGSKA (reference sequence). The V and J ends lost 3 bases and 1 base respectively, with 6 bases between them.

The CDR3 DNA is TGTGCCAGCAGCCGGACTTATAATGAAAAACTGTTTTTT. It yields the protein CASSRTYNEKLFF. The V gene is TRBV3-1 (or the pseudogene TRBV3-2), the J gene TRBJ1-4; unclear D gene. Germline V gene sequence: CDR1 LGHDT, CDR2 YNNKEL (reference sequence). The V gene lost 4 bases and the J gene lost 4 bases, with 7 bases spanning the gap. CDR3 length equals 13 residues.

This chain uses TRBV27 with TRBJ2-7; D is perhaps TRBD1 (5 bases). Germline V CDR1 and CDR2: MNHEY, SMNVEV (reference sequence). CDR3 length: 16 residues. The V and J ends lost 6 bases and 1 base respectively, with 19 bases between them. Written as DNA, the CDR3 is TGTGCCAGCAGGCCCAAGGATTCGGACATGTCCTACGAGCAGTACTTC. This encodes CASRPKDSDMSYEQYF.

CDR3 in DNA: TGTGCCAGCAGCGTAGGGGTGGGCTCTGACTATGGCTACACCTTC. Translation: CASSVGVGSDYGYTF. This chain uses TRBV9 with TRBJ1-2; D is undetermined. Trimming shortened V by 0 bases and J by 3 bases, and 12 bases separated the two germline ends. Per the germline V gene, CDR1 is SGDLS and CDR2 is YYNGEE. CDR3 size: 15 residues. Filled out from reference TRBV9 and TRBJ1-2, the complete variable domain reads DSGVTQTPKHLITATGQRVTLRCSPRSGDLSVYWYQQSLDQGLQFLIQYYNGEERAKGNILERFSAQQFPDLHSELNLSSLELGDSALYFCASSVGVGSDYGYTFGSGTRLTVV.

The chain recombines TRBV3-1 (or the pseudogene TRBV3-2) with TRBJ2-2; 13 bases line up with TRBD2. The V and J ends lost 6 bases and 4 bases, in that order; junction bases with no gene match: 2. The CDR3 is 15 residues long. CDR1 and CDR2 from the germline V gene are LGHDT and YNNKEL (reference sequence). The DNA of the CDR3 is TGTGCCAGCAGGGGACTAGCGGGGCTCACCGGGGAGCTGTTTTTT. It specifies CASRGLAGLTGELFF.

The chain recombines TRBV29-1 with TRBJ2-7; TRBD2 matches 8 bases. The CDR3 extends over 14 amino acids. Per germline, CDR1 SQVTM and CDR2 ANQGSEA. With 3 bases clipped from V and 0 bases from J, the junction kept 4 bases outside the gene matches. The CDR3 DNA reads TGCAGCGTTGACACGAGCGGGAGCTCCTACGAGCAGTACTTC. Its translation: CSVDTSGSSYEQYF.

In DNA form, the CDR3 reads TGTGCCAGCAGTGGCCTAGCTGGGTCCTACAATGAGCAGTTCTTC. The encoded protein is CASSGLAGSYNEQFF. This sequence joins TRBV2 and TRBJ2-1; tentative D call: TRBD2 (5 bases). CDR1 SNHLY and CDR2 FYNNEI come from the germline V gene. There are 15 residues in the CDR3. V was shortened by 4 bases and J by 1 base, with 11 bases between the two germline ends.

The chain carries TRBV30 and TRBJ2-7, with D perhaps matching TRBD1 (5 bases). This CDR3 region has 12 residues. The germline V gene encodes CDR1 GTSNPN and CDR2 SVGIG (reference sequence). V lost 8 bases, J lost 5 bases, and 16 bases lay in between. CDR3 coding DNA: TGTGCCAGCCAGGGAATCGGCAACGAGCAGTACTTC. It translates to CASQGIGNEQYF.

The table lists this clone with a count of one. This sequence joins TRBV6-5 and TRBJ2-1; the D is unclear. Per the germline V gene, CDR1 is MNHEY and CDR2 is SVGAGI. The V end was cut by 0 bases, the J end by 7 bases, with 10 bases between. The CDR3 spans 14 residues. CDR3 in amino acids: CASSYSPQSNEQFF. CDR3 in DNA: TGTGCCAGCAGTTACTCCCCCCAATCAAATGAGCAGTTCTTC.

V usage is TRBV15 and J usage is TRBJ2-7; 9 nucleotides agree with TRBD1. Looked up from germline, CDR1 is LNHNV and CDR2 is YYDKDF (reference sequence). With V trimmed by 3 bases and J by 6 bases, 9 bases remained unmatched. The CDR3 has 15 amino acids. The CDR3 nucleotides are TGTGCCACCAGCAGTGTTCGGGACAGGGTAGCCGAGCAGTACTTC. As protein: CATSSVRDRVAEQYF.